Each of the 20 T cell receptor beta chains below was sequenced from the same sample in a study of T-cell reconstitution after alpha-beta-depleted transplantation in children. Preparation of the TCRbeta library involved a method that used unique molecular identifiers. Each CDR3 protein gets one entry after TCRdb re-called the PCR reads with MiXCR. The repertoire includes hundreds of thousands of distinct CDR3 sequences, over 15% of them detected once, and about 1.1% sits in the top ten. Specimen: PBMCs from the stem cell graft donor, collected from the stem cell graft. These receptors were taken from a human donor who donated a stem cell graft to a child with acute myeloid leukemia.

This clonotype has at least ten counts. This chain joins TRBV20-1 and TRBJ1-5, with 8 nucleotides matching TRBD1. The CDR3 consists of 15 residues. With V trimmed by 6 bases and J by 2 bases, 9 bases remained unmatched. Germline V gene data show CDR1 as DFQATT and CDR2 as SNEGSKA (reference sequence). CDR3: CSASPLTGGNQPQHF. In DNA form, the CDR3 reads TGCAGTGCGAGCCCCTTGACAGGGGGCAATCAGCCCCAGCATTTT.

The CDR3 region has the DNA TGTGCCAGCAGCTCGCCCGTCGGGGATTCTGGGGCCAACGTCCTGACTTTC. Translating it yields CASSSPVGDSGANVLTF. The chain links TRBV7-3 to TRBJ2-6; tentative D call: TRBD2 (5 bases). V was cut by 4 bases and J by 1 base, with 14 bases left in between. CDR1 SGHTA and CDR2 FQGTGA come from the germline V gene. The CDR3 covers 17 residues.

J is TRBJ1-2 and V is TRBV6-5, with D possibly matching TRBD1 (6 bases). The germline V and J ends were trimmed by 5 bases and 8 bases, with 12 bases remaining between them. This CDR3 is 12 amino acids long. In germline, CDR1 is MNHEY, CDR2 SVGAGI. The CDR3 sequence: CASSKQGLGYTF. The DNA of the CDR3 is TGTGCCAGCAGTAAACAGGGTCTGGGCTACACCTTC.

In this sample, this clonotype turned up many times. V is TRBV12-5 and J is TRBJ2-2, with D maybe TRBD2 (6 bases). Trimming cost V 10 bases and J 5 bases, with 17 bases left between them. This CDR3 region has 14 residues. Germline CDR1 LGHNT, CDR2 FRNRAP. The CDR3 sequence: CATMGGRGTGELFF. The CDR3 DNA follows: TGTGCTACCATGGGGGGACGGGGAACCGGGGAGCTGTTTTTT.

V gene TRBV14 combines with J gene TRBJ2-7, with TRBD1 matching over 7 bases. Trimming removed 5 bases from V and 2 bases from J; junction bases left unmatched: 6. The CDR3 has 14 residues. Germline V lookup: CDR1 SGHDN, CDR2 FVKESK. CDR3 in DNA: TGTGCCAGCAGCGTTCAGGGGGTCGCCTACGAGCAGTACTTC. Its translation is CASSVQGVAYEQYF.

This clonotype was counted ten times or more. This chain joins TRBV20-1 and TRBJ2-7, with D maybe TRBD2 (6 bases). Germline CDR1 reads DFQATT; CDR2 reads SNEGSKA (reference sequence). The V gene lost 1 base and the J gene lost 2 bases, with 9 bases spanning the gap. This CDR3 is 13 amino acids long. The DNA of the CDR3 is TGCAGTGCTAGAGTGCGGGGCCCCTACGAGCAGTACTTC. The encoded protein is CSARVRGPYEQYF.

This sequence joins TRBV12-3 or TRBV12-4 and TRBJ2-6; the D is unclear. The CDR3 is made up of 17 amino acids. The V end lost 6 bases, the J end lost 0 bases, and 15 bases lay between the germline ends. This chain's CDR3 is CASSPTLSSSGANVLTF. In DNA, the CDR3 is TGTGCCAGCAGCCCGACATTGTCAAGCTCTGGGGCCAACGTCCTGACTTTC.

In this sample, this clonotype turned up many times. The chain is built from TRBV5-6 and TRBJ2-5; D remains unclear. Germline V lookup: CDR1 SGHDT, CDR2 YYEEEE. Trimming stripped 0 bases from V and 2 bases from J, with 8 bases between. This CDR3 has 14 residues. The chain's CDR3 is CASSLVASQETQYF. The CDR3 region has the DNA TGTGCCAGCAGCTTGGTCGCCAGTCAAGAGACCCAGTACTTC.

The J gene is TRBJ1-1, the V gene TRBV6-4; 7 positions match TRBD1. Germline V gene lookup returns CDR1 MRHNA and CDR2 SNTAGT. V shed 4 bases and J 1 base; nucleotides not matched to a gene: 6. This CDR3 region has 15 residues. The CDR3: CASSGDSDGNTEAFF. CDR3 nucleotide sequence: TGTGCCAGCAGTGGGGACAGCGATGGGAACACTGAAGCTTTCTTT.

The genes are TRBV20-1 and TRBJ1-1; D ambiguous. Trimming pared 1 base from V and 1 base from J, leaving 10 bases between. This CDR3 contains 14 residues. The germline CDR1 and CDR2 sequences are DFQATT and SNEGSKA (reference sequence). The CDR3 DNA follows: TGCAGTGCTAGAGTCGGAAACTGGAACACTGAAGCTTTCTTT. Amino acids: CSARVGNWNTEAFF.

There are a few counts of this clonotype. V is TRBV10-3 and J is TRBJ2-3; TRBD2 aligns across 7 bases. The CDR3 has 14 residues. V was pared by 6 bases and J by 0 bases, with 3 bases of the junction left unmatched. Germline V lookup: CDR1 ENHRY, CDR2 SYGVKD. CDR3 loop: CAISVLASTDTQYF. The CDR3, as DNA: TGTGCCATCAGCGTACTAGCGAGCACAGATACGCAGTATTTT.

The gene calls are TRBV20-1 and TRBJ1-4; perhaps TRBD1 as D (6 bases). The CDR3 is 16 residues long. Looked up from germline, CDR1 is DFQATT and CDR2 is SNEGSKA (reference sequence). The CDR3 nucleotides are TGCTGTGTACGCCCCCCGGGGGCGAGGCGTAGTGAAAAACTGTTTTTT. This encodes CCVRPPGARRSEKLFF.

This clonotype was seen repeatedly, ten times or more. V usage is TRBV20-1 and J usage is TRBJ1-6, with 7 bases that match TRBD1. Trimming cost V 0 bases and J 6 bases; bases outside gene matches: 5. The CDR3 is made up of 15 amino acids. The germline gives CDR1 DFQATT, CDR2 SNEGSKA (reference sequence). CDR3 DNA sequence: TGCAGTGCTAGAGATGGCAGGGGGATTAATTCACCCCTCCACTTT. It encodes CSARDGRGINSPLHF.

The chain is built from TRBV28 and TRBJ1-2; 7 bases line up with TRBD1. This CDR3 has 15 amino acids. Germline V gene sequence: CDR1 MDHEN, CDR2 SYDVKM. The V and J ends lost 5 bases and 12 bases, in that order; junction bases with no gene match: 18. In DNA, the CDR3 is TGTGCCAGCAGTCTCCCAGGGGGGGGCCGCTTTTCCCACACCTTC. This gives the protein CASSLPGGGRFSHTF.

This chain connects TRBV20-1 to TRBJ1-3; a possible D gene is TRBD1 (5 bases). From germline, CDR1 is DFQATT and CDR2 SNEGSKA (reference sequence). Trimming left V 1 base short and J 0 bases short, with 10 bases between. The CDR3 spans 15 residues. CDR3 protein: CSARGDRSSGNTIYF. CDR3 nucleotide sequence: TGCAGTGCTAGAGGGGACCGTAGCTCTGGAAACACCATATATTTT.

This clonotype was found a few times. The chain couples TRBV5-5 to TRBJ2-7, with D possibly being TRBD1 or TRBD2 (5 bases each). Germline V gene lookup returns CDR1 SGHKS and CDR2 YYEKEE (reference sequence). Trimming left V 4 bases short and J 4 bases short, with 18 bases between. CDR3 length equals 15 residues. The CDR3 DNA reads as TGTGCCAGCAGCCTAGGGACGGAGATCTATTACGAGCAGTACGTC. Translating it yields CASSLGTEIYYEQYV.

This clonotype was detected only a few times. V and J are TRBV12-3 or TRBV12-4 and TRBJ2-4; D gene uncertain. CDR3 length equals 15 residues. V was clipped by 3 bases and J by 2 bases, with 11 bases between them. The CDR3 region has the DNA TGTGCCAGCAGTTTGGAGCGAGCCACCAAAAACATTCAGTACTTC. As protein: CASSLERATKNIQYF.

This rearrangement joins TRBV7-2 to TRBJ2-7, with D unclear. Germline CDR1 reads SGHTA; CDR2 reads FQGNSA. This CDR3 comprises 13 residues. Trimming shortened V by 0 bases and J by 8 bases, and 11 bases separated the two germline ends. The CDR3 DNA is TGTGCCAGCAGCTTAGCGTGGGTTGGGCAGCAGTACTTC. As protein: CASSLAWVGQQYF.

Ten or more counts support this clonotype. The chain links TRBV28 to TRBJ1-2; the D is unclear. Germline V CDR1 and CDR2: MDHEN, SYDVKM. CDR3 length: 13 amino acids. Trimming shortened V by 8 bases and J by 2 bases, and 12 bases separated the two germline ends. In DNA form, the CDR3 reads TGTGCCAGCCTGGGAGGGTTCAACTATGGCTACACCTTC. Its translation: CASLGGFNYGYTF.

There are many counts of this clonotype. The gene calls are TRBV5-1 and TRBJ2-7; D unclear. This CDR3 spans 18 amino acids. Between the trimmed V and J ends, which lost 0 bases and 3 bases, there was a span of 22 bases. Germline V gives CDR1 SGHRS, CDR2 YFSETQ. CDR3 sequence (DNA): TGCGCCAGCAGCTTGGTTCCCTACGAGCAGTCCGACGGCTACGAGCAGTACTTC. Amino acids: CASSLVPYEQSDGYEQYF.